This is a list of T cell receptor beta chains from one sample in a study of blood T cells in healthy people across ages. TCRdb analysed the 5' RACE reads with MiXCR anew, one entry per CDR3 protein. The sample contains around 940,000 distinct CDR3 sequences, approximately 50% of which appear only once. Sequencing was carried out using blood. These receptors were collected from a woman aged 55-70 years in good health. Both conserved end residues are part of each CDR3. The D gene is left open where the match is weak. Clone sizes are given selectively: once, few, many, or a class where the clone is expanded.

d_gene: TRBD1
abundance: NA
j_gene: TRBJ2-1
v_gene: TRBV15
CDR3nt: TGTGCCACCAGCAGGCGGACAGGGGCCATAGACAATGAGCAGTTCTTC
CDR3aa: CATSRRTGAIDNEQFF

d_gene: NA
abundance: once
j_gene: TRBJ1-5
v_gene: TRBV12-3/TRBV12-4
CDR3nt: TGTGCCAGCAGTTGTAGAATCTTCCAGCCCCAGCATTTT
CDR3aa: CASSCRIFQPQHF

d_gene: NA
abundance: NA
j_gene: TRBJ2-2
v_gene: TRBV7-2
CDR3nt: TGTGCCAGCAGCTTAAAGCTAGCGACCGGGGAGCTGTTTTTT
CDR3aa: CASSLKLATGELFF

d_gene: NA
abundance: NA
j_gene: TRBJ2-3
v_gene: TRBV3-1
CDR3nt: TGTGCCAGCTCCGGTGATGGATATACGGGATCGCAGTATTTT
CDR3aa: CASSGDGYTGSQYF

d_gene: TRBD1
abundance: NA
j_gene: TRBJ2-1
v_gene: TRBV27
CDR3nt: TGTGCCAGCAGATCTTCGGACAGGACAAAGCAGTTCTTC
CDR3aa: CASRSSDRTKQFF

d_gene: NA
abundance: NA
j_gene: TRBJ1-1
v_gene: TRBV6-6
CDR3nt: TGTGCCAGCAGTTACCCAGGGGATGGGGACACTGAAGCTTTCTTT
CDR3aa: CASSYPGDGDTEAFF

d_gene: TRBD1
abundance: NA
j_gene: TRBJ1-2
v_gene: TRBV7-2
CDR3nt: TGTGCCAGCAGCTTAACCGCCTTGGGGACAGGGCTCAACTATGGCTACACCTTC
CDR3aa: CASSLTALGTGLNYGYTF

d_gene: TRBD2
abundance: once
j_gene: TRBJ2-1
v_gene: TRBV27
CDR3nt: TGTGCCAGCGGTGACCCGGCGGGAGTCAATCTTAATGAGCAGTTCTTC
CDR3aa: CASGDPAGVNLNEQFF

d_gene: NA
abundance: NA
j_gene: TRBJ2-4
v_gene: TRBV4-2
CDR3nt: TGTGCCAGCAGCCAGCAGGGGAGCGGCATTCAGTACTTC
CDR3aa: CASSQQGSGIQYF

d_gene: NA
abundance: NA
j_gene: TRBJ2-3
v_gene: TRBV4-1
CDR3nt: TGCGCCAGCAACAGAGGAGGGTACACGGATACGCAGTATTTT
CDR3aa: CASNRGGYTDTQYF

d_gene: NA
abundance: NA
j_gene: TRBJ2-7
v_gene: TRBV7-2
CDR3nt: TGTGCCAGCAGCTTAGGGAGACCAGGGGCGAGGGTCTACGAGCAGTACTTC
CDR3aa: CASSLGRPGARVYEQYF

d_gene: TRBD2
abundance: few
j_gene: TRBJ2-3
v_gene: TRBV29-1
CDR3nt: TGCAGCGTTGAATTTGCGGGAGGGCCACCAGATACGCAGTATTTT
CDR3aa: CSVEFAGGPPDTQYF

d_gene: NA
abundance: NA
j_gene: TRBJ2-5
v_gene: TRBV5-8
CDR3nt: TGTGCCAGCAGCGACCCAGGGAAATCGGAGACCCAGTACTTC
CDR3aa: CASSDPGKSETQYF

d_gene: TRBD1
abundance: NA
j_gene: TRBJ2-3
v_gene: TRBV20-1
CDR3nt: TGCAGTGCTAGACGCCGGGACAGGGCAGCAGATACGCAGTATTTT
CDR3aa: CSARRRDRAADTQYF

d_gene: TRBD1
abundance: NA
j_gene: TRBJ2-2
v_gene: TRBV12-3/TRBV12-4
CDR3nt: TGTGCCAGCAGACGACAGGGGGCGAACACCGGGGAGCTGTTTTTT
CDR3aa: CASRRQGANTGELFF

d_gene: TRBD2
abundance: few
j_gene: TRBJ2-1
v_gene: TRBV6-6
CDR3nt: TGTGCCAGCAGTCAAAGCGGGAGGGCCCGATACAATGAGCAGTTCTTC
CDR3aa: CASSQSGRARYNEQFF

d_gene: NA
abundance: NA
j_gene: TRBJ1-1
v_gene: TRBV7-9
CDR3nt: TGTGCCAGCAGCTCGTCGACAGTGGCCGCTGAAGCTTTCTTT
CDR3aa: CASSSSTVAAEAFF

d_gene: NA
abundance: NA
j_gene: TRBJ2-4
v_gene: TRBV20-1
CDR3nt: TGCAGTGCTAGGATTGTGGCGGGAGCCAAAAACATTCAGTACTTC
CDR3aa: CSARIVAGAKNIQYF

d_gene: NA
abundance: NA
j_gene: TRBJ1-2
v_gene: TRBV5-6
CDR3nt: TGTGCCAGCAGCCAAACATGGGGATATGGCTACACCTTC
CDR3aa: CASSQTWGYGYTF

d_gene: NA
abundance: NA
j_gene: TRBJ2-7
v_gene: TRBV20-1
CDR3nt: TGCAGTGCTTTCAAGGGGGGGTCCTACGAGCAGTACTTC
CDR3aa: CSAFKGGSYEQYF

d_gene: NA
abundance: NA
j_gene: TRBJ2-7
v_gene: TRBV6-2/TRBV6-3
CDR3nt: TGTGCCAGCAGTCGGACTAAAACCTACGAGCAGTACTTC
CDR3aa: CASSRTKTYEQYF

d_gene: NA
abundance: few
j_gene: TRBJ2-7
v_gene: TRBV21-1
CDR3nt: TGTGCCAGCAGCCTAACTAGCGGGAGGGCCGCCTACGAGCAGTACTTC
CDR3aa: CASSLTSGRAAYEQYF

d_gene: TRBD1
abundance: NA
j_gene: TRBJ1-4
v_gene: TRBV29-1
CDR3nt: TGCAGCGCCTCAGCCGGGACAGGGGCAGGAGCTAATGAAAAACTGTTTTTT
CDR3aa: CSASAGTGAGANEKLFF

d_gene: NA
abundance: NA
j_gene: TRBJ1-6
v_gene: TRBV28
CDR3nt: TGTGCCAGCAGAAAAGACATCGATAATTCACCCCTCCACTTT
CDR3aa: CASRKDIDNSPLHF

d_gene: TRBD2
abundance: NA
j_gene: TRBJ2-1
v_gene: TRBV11-2
CDR3nt: TGTGCCAGCAGCTCCCCGGGGCGGGGGAGGGATGAGCAGTTCTTC
CDR3aa: CASSSPGRGRDEQFF

d_gene: NA
abundance: few
j_gene: TRBJ2-3
v_gene: TRBV20-1
CDR3nt: TGCAGTGCTAGAAATCGGCTCACGCCAGATACGCAGTATTTT
CDR3aa: CSARNRLTPDTQYF

d_gene: TRBD2
abundance: NA
j_gene: TRBJ2-7
v_gene: TRBV5-1
CDR3nt: TGCGCCAGCAGCCTAGCGGCCACCACCTACGAGCAGTACTTC
CDR3aa: CASSLAATTYEQYF

d_gene: TRBD2
abundance: NA
j_gene: TRBJ2-2
v_gene: TRBV12-3/TRBV12-4
CDR3nt: TGTGCCAGCAGTCAGGGACTAGCGGGAGTCACCGGGGAGCTGTTTTTT
CDR3aa: CASSQGLAGVTGELFF

d_gene: NA
abundance: few
j_gene: TRBJ2-1
v_gene: TRBV29-1
CDR3nt: TGCAGCGTTGAAGATCTGGGGGATGAGCAGTTCTTC
CDR3aa: CSVEDLGDEQFF

d_gene: NA
abundance: NA
j_gene: TRBJ2-2
v_gene: TRBV4-1
CDR3nt: TGCGCCAGCAGCCAAGGTGGAGTGGTGGACACCGGGGAGCTGTTTTTT
CDR3aa: CASSQGGVVDTGELFF

d_gene: NA
abundance: NA
j_gene: TRBJ2-6
v_gene: TRBV7-8
CDR3nt: TGTGCCAGCAGCTTGCGGTTCGCCGGGGCCAACGTCCTGACTTTC
CDR3aa: CASSLRFAGANVLTF

d_gene: NA
abundance: NA
j_gene: TRBJ2-1
v_gene: TRBV29-1
CDR3nt: TGCAGCGTTCGCGCAAGAAACGGGGGTGAGCAGTTCTTC
CDR3aa: CSVRARNGGEQFF

d_gene: TRBD1
abundance: few
j_gene: TRBJ2-3
v_gene: TRBV20-1
CDR3nt: TGCAGTGCTAGAGTTCGTTCACAGGGGCTTGGCACAGATACGCAGTATTTT
CDR3aa: CSARVRSQGLGTDTQYF

d_gene: NA
abundance: NA
j_gene: TRBJ2-5
v_gene: TRBV18
CDR3nt: TGTGCCAGCTCAAATAGGCGCCAGAGACAAGAGACCCAGTACTTC
CDR3aa: CASSNRRQRQETQYF

d_gene: TRBD2
abundance: NA
j_gene: TRBJ2-3
v_gene: TRBV5-6
CDR3nt: TGTGCCAGCAGCTCCGGGAGGGCCGCGGATACGCAGTATTTT
CDR3aa: CASSSGRAADTQYF

d_gene: NA
abundance: many
j_gene: TRBJ2-2
v_gene: TRBV14
CDR3nt: TGTGCCAGCAGCCGCCGAGGGGGCACCGGGGAGCTGTTTTTT
CDR3aa: CASSRRGGTGELFF

d_gene: NA
abundance: NA
j_gene: TRBJ2-1
v_gene: TRBV7-2
CDR3nt: TGTGCCAGCAGCCCCGACTGGAATTGGTCCAATGAGCAGTTCTTC
CDR3aa: CASSPDWNWSNEQFF